One sample yielded the 3 T cell receptor beta chains listed below, sequenced in a study of beta chain features in type 1 diabetes. Isolated RNA was reverse transcribed in full, so expressed TCRB transcripts were sequenced. The protocol was immunoSEQ multiplex PCR, while the TCRdb copy is restricted to in-frame clones and leaves out a portion. This table has 200,000 to 300,000 clones, around 26% appearing once. Sequencing was carried out using central memory CD4+ T cells from blood. These receptors were obtained from a man aged 25 to 45 in good health.

The gene calls are TRBV5-1 and TRBJ2-5, with unresolved D. V shed 3 bases and J shed 5 bases, with 8 bases lying between them. This CDR3 has 12 residues. Germline V CDR1 and CDR2: SGHRS, YFSETQ. The CDR3 bases are TGCGCCAGCAGCTCCCCAACGGAGACCCAGTACTTC. Protein sequence: CASSSPTETQYF.

This clone was observed a few times. The chain combines TRBV9 with TRBJ2-2; possible D gene TRBD2, 5 bases. Looked up from germline, CDR1 is SGDLS and CDR2 is YYNGEE. With 2 bases removed from V and 6 bases from J, the gap between germline ends came to 11 bases. The CDR3 sequence is 14 residues long. CDR3 sequence: CASSVISGAGELFF. The CDR3 bases are TGTGCCAGCAGCGTCATAAGCGGTGCCGGGGAGCTGTTTTTT.

There are a few counts of this clone. The chain has TRBV7-9 and TRBJ2-7; D may be TRBD1 (6 bases). V was pared by 5 bases and J by 2 bases, with 16 bases between. The germline CDR1 and CDR2 sequences are SEHNR and FQNEAQ (reference sequence). CDR3 length: 15 amino acids. The CDR3 nucleotides are TGTGCCAGCAGCCTGACAGGTGCCTTTACCTACGAGCAGTACTTC. It encodes CASSLTGAFTYEQYF.